Each of the 30 T cell receptor beta chains below was sequenced from the same sample in a study of response to subunit inactivated influenza vaccine. One entry per CDR3 protein results from TCRdb running MiXCR on the RT-PCR reads. This sample yields some 600,000 distinct CDR3 sequences, of which less than 15% are seen a single time; roughly 7.6% belongs to the top ten. The sample was PBMCs from blood, taken less than 15 days before vaccination. These receptors all come from a man in his fifties or sixties who received an inactivated influenza vaccine.

The table lists this clonotype with a few counts. The V and J genes are TRBV27 and TRBJ2-2; 9 bases agree with TRBD1. V trimming: 8 bases; J trimming: 9 bases; junction bases outside the gene matches: 13. In germline, CDR1 is MNHEY, CDR2 SMNVEV (reference sequence). This CDR3 contains 15 residues. CDR3 protein: CASGSSGTGTWELFF. The DNA of the CDR3 is TGTGCCAGCGGCTCATCCGGGACAGGGACGTGGGAGCTGTTTTTT.

This clonotype was seen only a few times. The V gene is TRBV4-3, the J gene TRBJ1-1; no firm D call. The CDR3 totals 20 residues. The V gene lost 0 bases and the J gene lost 0 bases, with 23 bases spanning the gap. The V gene's germline CDR1 is LGHNA and CDR2 YSLEER. CDR3 region: CASSQDMVSAADMMNTEAFF. CDR3 nucleotide sequence: TGCGCCAGCAGCCAAGATATGGTAAGCGCGGCAGACATGATGAACACTGAAGCTTTCTTT.

This clonotype appeared a few times. The CDR3 DNA reads TGTGCCAGCAGTTTCGTTCTAGCGTCAGTTAGGGAGCAGTTCTTC. Translation: CASSFVLASVREQFF. The rearrangement links TRBV28 to TRBJ2-1, with D perhaps TRBD2 (6 bases). Germline lookup yields CDR1 MDHEN and CDR2 SYDVKM. Trimming shortened V by 3 bases and J by 10 bases, and 19 bases separated the two germline ends. There are 15 residues in the CDR3.

The V and J genes are TRBV10-3 and TRBJ2-7; TRBD2 is a possible D gene (6 bases). The CDR3 totals 15 residues. The V end was cut by 3 bases, the J end by 2 bases, with 14 bases between. The V gene's germline CDR1 is ENHRY and CDR2 SYGVKD. The CDR3 DNA sequence: TGTGCCATCAGTGACCCCAACCGGGAGACCTACGAGCAGTACTTC. Its protein product is CAISDPNRETYEQYF.

The chain combines TRBV20-1 with TRBJ2-5; 9 bases agree with TRBD1. The CDR3 is 16 amino acids. Germline assignment: CDR1 DFQATT and CDR2 SNEGSKA (reference sequence). V was pared by 0 bases and J by 4 bases, with 9 bases of the junction left unmatched. The CDR3 bases are TGCAGTGCTAGAGATTGGGGACAGGGCAACGGAGAGACCCAGTACTTC. Its protein product is CSARDWGQGNGETQYF.

This clonotype showed up just a few times. J is TRBJ1-1 and V is TRBV29-1; no definite D call. The germline CDR1 and CDR2 sequences are SQVTM and ANQGSEA. The CDR3 is 11 amino acids. V was shortened by 6 bases and J by 1 base, with 6 bases between the two germline ends. This chain's CDR3 is CSVGRNTEAFF. CDR3 nucleotides: TGCAGCGTCGGAAGGAACACTGAAGCTTTCTTT.

This clonotype appeared a few times. The chain has TRBV28 and TRBJ2-5; 7 nucleotides align to TRBD2. This CDR3 has 15 amino acids. V lost 2 bases to trimming and J lost 5 bases; unmatched junction nucleotides: 8. Germline V gene data show CDR1 as MDHEN and CDR2 as SYDVKM. The CDR3 DNA reads TGTGCCAGCAGTTTAACGGCGGGAGTAACGGAGACCCAGTACTTC. Protein: CASSLTAGVTETQYF.

This clonotype was seen a handful of times. The rearrangement links TRBV20-1 to TRBJ1-5; D is undetermined. This CDR3 contains 11 residues. Germline V lookup: CDR1 DFQATT, CDR2 SNEGSKA (reference sequence). The germline V and J ends were trimmed by 3 bases and 9 bases, with 9 bases remaining between them. Here the CDR3 DNA reads TGCAGTGCTAGGTCCTGGGGGCCCCAGCATTTT. Translated, it gives CSARSWGPQHF.

The chain couples TRBV19 to TRBJ2-6; no clear D. Deletions cut 3 bases from V and 1 base from J, with 7 bases between. This CDR3 has 15 residues. Germline V gene data show CDR1 as LNHDA and CDR2 as SQIVND (reference sequence). In DNA, the CDR3 is TGTGCCAGTAGTATCTTAGGGTCTGGGGCCAACGTCCTGACTTTC. It yields the protein CASSILGSGANVLTF. The full variable domain, its missing parts supplied by reference TRBV19 and TRBJ2-6, is DGGITQSPKYLFRKEGQNVTLSCEQNLNHDAMYWYRQDPGQGLRLIYYSQIVNDFQKGDIAEGYSVSREKKESFPLTVTSAQKNPTAFYLCASSILGSGANVLTFGAGSRLTVL.

This sequence joins TRBV20-1 and TRBJ2-1, with D tentatively TRBD1 (7 bases). V lost 2 bases and J lost 8, with 13 bases in between. The germline gives CDR1 DFQATT, CDR2 SNEGSKA (reference sequence). The CDR3 runs 13 residues. The CDR3, as DNA: TGCAGTGCTAGACAGGGGGAGCGGGATGAGCAGTTCTTC. This encodes CSARQGERDEQFF.

This clonotype was picked up a small number of times. The chain employs TRBV12-3 or TRBV12-4 and TRBJ1-4; 11 bases map to TRBD1. J lost 10 bases, V lost 5 bases, and 6 bases had no gene match. The CDR3 consists of 14 residues. CDR3 nucleotides: TGTGCCAGCAGTGGACCGGGACAGGGGGGAAAACTGTTTTTT. Its translation: CASSGPGQGGKLFF.

V usage is TRBV4-3 and J usage is TRBJ2-5; D tentatively reads TRBD1 or TRBD2 (5 bases each). V was trimmed by 5 bases and J by 4 bases, leaving 11 bases between them. This CDR3 is 13 amino acids long. From germline, CDR1 is LGHNA and CDR2 YSLEER. CDR3 region: CASSIRDGETQYF. The CDR3 nucleotides read TGCGCCAGCAGCATCCGGGACGGAGAGACCCAGTACTTC.

The table lists this clonotype with a few counts. The chain couples TRBV5-1 to TRBJ2-3; 7 bases agree with TRBD2. The CDR3 totals 15 residues. The junction had 3 bases not matched to a gene; V was cut back by 0 bases and J by 2 bases. From germline, CDR1 is SGHRS and CDR2 YFSETQ. The CDR3 region is CASSLALADTDTQYF. In DNA, the CDR3 is TGCGCCAGCAGCTTGGCCCTAGCGGACACAGATACGCAGTATTTT.

This clonotype was detected a few times. The J gene is TRBJ1-6, the V gene TRBV7-2; D uncertain. The germline gives CDR1 SGHTA, CDR2 FQGNSA. Trimming stripped 10 bases from V and 7 bases from J, with 14 bases between. This CDR3 has 13 amino acids. CDR3 DNA: TGTGCCACCCGGTTTTCGCGGAATTCACCCCTCCACTTT. Protein: CATRFSRNSPLHF.

In its sample, this clonotype was seen once. V is TRBV10-3 and J is TRBJ2-3, with D perhaps being TRBD1 or TRBD2 (5 bases each). The CDR3 is 14 residues long. With 7 bases removed from V and 3 bases from J, the gap between germline ends came to 14 bases. Germline lookup yields CDR1 ENHRY and CDR2 SYGVKD. CDR3 sequence (DNA): TGTGCCATCAACGAGGTGGGGGAGACAGATACGCAGTATTTT. This codes for CAINEVGETDTQYF.

V is TRBV5-1 and J is TRBJ2-7; 9 bases map to TRBD1. This CDR3 has 15 amino acids. Per germline, CDR1 SGHRS and CDR2 YFSETQ. J lost 5 bases, V lost 2 bases, and 8 bases had no gene match. CDR3 in DNA: TGCGCCAGCAGCTTCTCGACAGGGGGTTTCGACGAGCAGTACTTC. Translating it yields CASSFSTGGFDEQYF.

This clonotype was counted ten times or more. The J gene is TRBJ2-1, the V gene TRBV28, with 10 bases aligning to TRBD2. The CDR3 runs 17 residues. Germline loops: CDR1 MDHEN, CDR2 SYDVKM. The V gene end was trimmed by 7 bases and the J gene end by 2 bases; junction bases not matched to a gene: 11. The chain's CDR3 is CASKGAGGPGTYNEQFF. Written as DNA, the CDR3 is TGTGCCAGCAAAGGAGCGGGAGGGCCGGGCACCTACAATGAGCAGTTCTTC. The full variable domain, in which reference TRBV28 and TRBJ2-1 provide the parts outside the CDR3, is DVKVTQSSRYLVKRTGEKVFLECVQDMDHENMFWYRQDPGLGLRLIYFSYDVKMKEKGDIPEGYSVSREKKERFSLILESASTNQTSMYLCASKGAGGPGTYNEQFFGPGTRLTVL.

Written as DNA, the CDR3 is TGTGCCAGCAGCTCAACAGAGCCACAAGAGACCCAGTACTTC. Protein sequence: CASSSTEPQETQYF. The chain combines TRBV7-9 with TRBJ2-5; D unresolved. Between the trimmed V and J ends, which lost 4 bases and 2 bases, there was a span of 11 bases. Germline CDR1 SEHNR, CDR2 FQNEAQ (reference sequence). This CDR3 has 14 amino acids.

A few counts support this clonotype. The genes are TRBV30 and TRBJ2-3; D is undetermined. Trimming pared 0 bases from V and 6 bases from J, leaving 13 bases between. Looked up from germline, CDR1 is GTSNPN and CDR2 is SVGIG (reference sequence). CDR3 length equals 14 residues. The DNA of the CDR3 is TGTGCCTGGAGTGTACGGCCCACCGTGGATACGCAGTATTTT. Translation: CAWSVRPTVDTQYF.

The V and J genes are TRBV6-5 and TRBJ2-6; D is possibly TRBD1 (7 bases). Germline lookup yields CDR1 MNHEY and CDR2 SVGAGI. The CDR3 is 18 residues long. Trimming took off 0 bases at V and 1 base at J, with 13 bases between the two ends. CDR3 DNA: TGTGCCAGCAGTTACTCGGGGGGACAGACTTCTGGGGCCAACGTCCTGACTTTC. Translated, it gives CASSYSGGQTSGANVLTF.

The gene calls are TRBV18 and TRBJ1-1, with D hard to call. The V end lost 6 bases, the J end lost 1 base, and 9 bases lay between the germline ends. This CDR3 is built from 13 residues. Germline values: CDR1 KGHSH, CDR2 LQKENI. The CDR3 DNA reads as TGTGCCAGCTCCCGTTGGGAGAACACTGAAGCTTTCTTT. Its translation is CASSRWENTEAFF.

The CDR3 is CASSLGDRGLAQYF. The CDR3 DNA reads TGTGCCAGCAGCTTAGGGGACAGGGGTCTGGCGCAGTACTTC. This rearrangement joins TRBV7-9 to TRBJ2-7; 10 bases map to TRBD1. V shed 1 base, J shed 9 bases, and the junction held 6 bases outside the gene matches. CDR3 length: 14 amino acids. Germline V gene sequence: CDR1 SEHNR, CDR2 FQNEAQ (reference sequence).

This clonotype was seen a few times. This chain connects TRBV10-2 to TRBJ2-2; perhaps TRBD2 as D (6 bases). The length of the CDR3 is 15 residues. Germline lookup yields CDR1 WSHSY and CDR2 SAAADI. Trimming pared 6 bases from V and 0 bases from J, leaving 11 bases between. CDR3 DNA: TGCGCCAGCAGCGAAGCGGGCTCGAACACCGGGGAGCTGTTTTTT. This encodes CASSEAGSNTGELFF.

This clonotype was seen at least ten times. This rearrangement joins TRBV29-1 to TRBJ2-5; possibly TRBD2 for D (6 bases). CDR1 and CDR2 (germline): SQVTM, ANQGSEA. V lost 5 bases to trimming and J lost 1 base, with 14 bases between them. This CDR3 contains 14 residues. The DNA of the CDR3 is TGCAGCGTTCTTGGGGGGTTTACCCAAGAGACCCAGTACTTC. It specifies CSVLGGFTQETQYF.

In DNA, the CDR3 is TGTGCCAGCAGCTTTGGGGACAGGTTCAATCAGCCCCAGCATTTT. Translated: CASSFGDRFNQPQHF. The gene calls are TRBV7-2 and TRBJ1-5, with 8 bases aligning to TRBD1. V lost 3 bases to trimming and J lost 3 bases; unmatched junction nucleotides: 4. This CDR3 is built from 15 residues. CDR1 is SGHTA, CDR2 FQGNSA, per germline.

This chain links TRBV5-5 with TRBJ2-3; no definite D call. This CDR3 contains 15 residues. Germline CDR1 and CDR2: SGHKS and YYEKEE (reference sequence). Trimming took 0 bases from V and 0 from J, leaving 8 bases between them. The CDR3 loop reads CASSLAVVSTDTQYF. The DNA for the CDR3 is TGTGCCAGCAGCTTGGCTGTCGTTAGCACAGATACGCAGTATTTT. Based on the CDR3 plus reference TRBV5-5 and TRBJ2-3, the full variable domain is DAGVTQSPTHLIKTRGQQVTLRCSPISGHKSVSWYQQVLGQGPQFIFQYYEKEERGRGNFPDRFSARQFPNYSSELNVNALLLGDSALYLCASSLAVVSTDTQYFGPGTRLTVL.

This clonotype was seen many times. V is TRBV7-6 and J is TRBJ2-2; no firm D call. Germline CDR1 reads SGHVS; CDR2 reads FNYEAQ. The CDR3 sequence is 14 residues long. Trimming removed 3 bases at V and 1 base at J, with 6 bases between. Here the CDR3 DNA reads TGTGCCAGCAGCTTGTGGGAGAACACCGGGGAGCTGTTTTTT. This encodes CASSLWENTGELFF. The full variable domain, rest sourced from reference TRBV7-6 and TRBJ2-2, is GAGVSQSPRYKVTKRGQDVALRCDPISGHVSLYWYRQALGQGPEFLTYFNYEAQQDKSGLPNDRFSAERPEGSISTLTIQRTEQRDSAMYRCASSLWENTGELFFGEGSRLTVL.

The CDR3 here is CASSSGVDNEQFF. The CDR3 DNA reads TGTGCCAGCTCGTCCGGGGTAGACAATGAGCAGTTCTTC. The chain couples TRBV18 to TRBJ2-1; TRBD2 is a possible D gene (5 bases). CDR3 length: 13 amino acids. Germline CDR1 and CDR2: KGHSH and LQKENI. With 6 bases removed from V and 5 bases from J, the gap between germline ends came to 11 bases.

This clonotype was counted only a few times. The CDR3 nucleotides read TGTGCCAGCAGCCAAGAATTTGCACCCTCCTTTTCTAACTATGGCTACACCTTC. It codes for CASSQEFAPSFSNYGYTF. The chain combines TRBV4-2 with TRBJ1-2; D unclear. This CDR3 is 18 amino acids long. The germline V and J ends were trimmed by 0 bases and 0 bases, with 17 bases remaining between them. The germline gives CDR1 LGHNA, CDR2 YNFKEQ.

This clonotype was picked up many times. V is TRBV4-2 and J is TRBJ1-4, with 10 bases fitting TRBD1. CDR3 size: 17 residues. V dropped 0 bases and J dropped 5; count of bases not matched to a gene: 6. In germline, CDR1 is LGHNA, CDR2 YNFKEQ. In DNA form, the CDR3 reads TGTGCCAGCAGCCAAGAGACAGGGGGCACATGGAATGAAAAACTGTTTTTT. As protein: CASSQETGGTWNEKLFF.